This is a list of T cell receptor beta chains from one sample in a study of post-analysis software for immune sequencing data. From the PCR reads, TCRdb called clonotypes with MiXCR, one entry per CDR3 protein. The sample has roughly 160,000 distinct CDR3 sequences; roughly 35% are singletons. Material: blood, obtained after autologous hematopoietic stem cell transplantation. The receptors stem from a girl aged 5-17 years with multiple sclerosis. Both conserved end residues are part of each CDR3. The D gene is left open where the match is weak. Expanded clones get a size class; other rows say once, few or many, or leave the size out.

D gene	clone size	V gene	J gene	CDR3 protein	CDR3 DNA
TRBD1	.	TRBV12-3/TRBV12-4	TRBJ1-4	CASSPGDRGNEKLFF	TGTGCCAGCAGTCCGGGGGACAGGGGTAATGAAAAACTGTTTTTT
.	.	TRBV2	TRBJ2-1	CASSERASSYNEQFF	TGTGCCAGCAGTGAACGGGCGAGCTCCTACAATGAGCAGTTCTTC
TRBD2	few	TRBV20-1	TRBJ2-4	CSARDRSGLGGF	TGCAGTGCTAGAGATAGATCGGGCTTGGGGGGGTTC
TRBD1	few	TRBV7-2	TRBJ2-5	CASNTDRDQETQYF	TGTGCCAGCAACACGGACAGGGACCAAGAGACCCAGTACTTC
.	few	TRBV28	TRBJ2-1	CASSSGPGGLGNEQFF	TGTGCCAGCAGTTCTGGCCCTGGTGGCTTAGGCAATGAGCAGTTCTTC
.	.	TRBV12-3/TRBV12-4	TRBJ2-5	CASSSRDSLETQYF	TGTGCCAGCAGTTCTCGCGATAGCCTAGAGACCCAGTACTTC
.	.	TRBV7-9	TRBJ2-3	CASAKGGPRGTDTQYF	TGTGCCAGCGCCAAAGGTGGACCTAGAGGCACAGATACGCAGTATTTT
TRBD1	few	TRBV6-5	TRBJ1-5	CASRSGQGTNQPQHF	TGTGCCAGCAGATCCGGACAGGGGACTAATCAGCCCCAGCATTTT
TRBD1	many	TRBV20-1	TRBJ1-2	CSASGTANYGYTF	TGCAGTGCTAGTGGGACAGCTAACTATGGCTACACCTTC
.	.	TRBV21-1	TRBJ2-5	CASSSYRGPQETQYF	TGTGCCAGCAGCAGTTACAGGGGCCCCCAAGAGACCCAGTACTTC
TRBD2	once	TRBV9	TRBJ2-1	CASSGGLAGGPPNEQFF	TGTGCCAGCAGCGGAGGACTAGCGGGAGGGCCGCCCAATGAGCAGTTCTTC
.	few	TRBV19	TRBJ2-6	CASSPLDRGGSGANVLTF	TGTGCCAGTAGCCCTTTGGACAGAGGAGGCTCTGGGGCCAACGTCCTGACTTTC
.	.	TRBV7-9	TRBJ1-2	CASSLGSGRTYGYTF	TGTGCCAGCAGCTTAGGTTCCGGGCGGACCTATGGCTACACCTTC
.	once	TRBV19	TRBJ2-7	CASSSRLADSSYEQYF	TGTGCCAGTAGTTCCAGGCTAGCGGACAGCTCCTACGAGCAGTACTTC
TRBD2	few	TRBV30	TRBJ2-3	CAWGLVSDTQYF	TGTGCCTGGGGACTAGTATCAGATACGCAGTATTTT
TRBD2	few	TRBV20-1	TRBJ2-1	CSARLAGLNEQFF	TGCAGTGCGAGACTAGCTGGTTTGAATGAGCAGTTCTTC
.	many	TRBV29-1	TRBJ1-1	CSMDAGGSGTEAFF	TGCAGCATGGACGCCGGGGGCTCGGGCACTGAAGCTTTCTTT
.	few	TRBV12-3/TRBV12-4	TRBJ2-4	CASSGHIMGNIQYF	TGTGCCAGCAGTGGCCACATAATGGGAAACATTCAGTACTTC
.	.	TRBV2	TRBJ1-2	CASSDGGLYDGYTF	TGTGCCAGCAGTGACGGGGGGCTTTATGATGGCTACACCTTC
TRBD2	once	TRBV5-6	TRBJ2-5	CASSSRRAGGQETQYF	TGTGCCAGCAGCTCCCGCCGAGCGGGAGGTCAAGAGACCCAGTACTTC
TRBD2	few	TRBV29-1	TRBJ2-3	CSVVPSGVADTQYF	TGCAGCGTTGTTCCTAGCGGGGTCGCAGATACGCAGTATTTT
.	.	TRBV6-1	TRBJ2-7	CASRRRGPKPGSYEQYF	TGTGCCAGCAGGCGCCGCGGGCCAAAACCAGGCTCCTACGAGCAGTACTTC